This entry describes one T cell receptor (beta chain). Its antigen is still unknown. The data were obtained in a study of blood T cell dynamics during melanoma immunotherapy. Background on the study: Patients with metastatic melanoma got pembrolizumab or nivolumab-ipilimumab as first-line care. Study outcomes and limitations: It remained unknown if the driving T cell clones were melanoma-specific.

The time point was: pre-treatment baseline. Sampling occurred pretreatment (T0) and at week 3 (W3), after cycle one of checkpoint blockade. Prior systemic cancer therapy, immunosuppressant use and other active malignancies excluded patients. Clones were sequenced by immunoSEQ multiplex PCR, and TCRdb holds only the in-frame ones, with some missing. The table lists around 12,000 clones, less than 85% of them singletons. This clonotype was sampled from a human donor with melanoma. The specimen comprised blood, sampled from a patient treated with checkpoint blockade.

CDR3 amino acids: CASSLRSSGGQNEQFF. The DNA for the CDR3 is TGTGCCAGCAGCCTGAGGTCTAGCGGGGGGCAAAATGAGCAGTTCTTC. The chain couples TRBV27 to TRBJ2-1, with TRBD2 identical over 11 bases. The V segment lost 6 bases and the J segment 7 bases; nucleotides outside the gene matches: 11. The CDR3 has 16 amino acids. Germline CDR1 is MNHEY and CDR2 is SMNVEV (reference sequence).